The 4 T cell receptor beta chains reported below all come from one sample, sequenced in a study of OX40 agonist ivuxolimab in advanced cancers. Data came from immunoSEQ multiplex PCR; TCRdb stores just in-frame clones and leaves some out. Altogether fewer than 85,000 clones are present, 82% being singletons, with the ten largest covering approximately 5%. The sequences come from CD4+ or CD8+ T cells sorted from blood, collected in a trial of the OX40 agonist ivuxolimab. The receptors stem from an adult with an advanced solid tumor such as melanoma, head and neck, liver or kidney cancer.

This clone was seen more than once but under ten times. The chain couples TRBV28 to TRBJ2-7; D possibly corresponds to TRBD1 (6 bases). Germline lookup yields CDR1 MDHEN and CDR2 SYDVKM. The CDR3 consists of 15 residues. V lost 5 bases and J 2 bases, leaving 16 bases between the germline ends. The CDR3 here is CASSQTGYTPYEQYF. The DNA for the CDR3 is TGTGCCAGCAGTCAGACAGGTTATACCCCCTACGAGCAGTACTTC.

The CDR3 sequence is CASSEEDGFNTEAFF. The CDR3 DNA follows: TGTGCCAGCAGTGAAGAGGATGGCTTCAACACTGAAGCTTTCTTT. The genes are TRBV2 and TRBJ1-1; D gene uncertain. CDR3 length: 15 amino acids. V was cut by 1 base and J by 2 bases, with 11 bases left in between. Germline assignment: CDR1 SNHLY and CDR2 FYNNEI.

In its sample, this clone was seen a few times. The CDR3: CASSQREGRPNEQYF. In DNA form, the CDR3 reads TGCGCCAGCAGCCAGAGGGAAGGGAGGCCCAACGAGCAGTACTTC. This sequence joins TRBV4-1 and TRBJ2-7; a weak D match, TRBD2 (6 bases). The CDR3 is 15 residues long. V was trimmed by 3 bases and J by 5 bases, leaving 17 bases between them. Germline CDR1 and CDR2: MGHRA and YSYEKL.

This clone was observed a single time. The rearrangement links TRBV20-1 to TRBJ1-2, with D hard to call. This CDR3 spans 11 amino acids. Germline V gene sequence: CDR1 DFQATT, CDR2 SNEGSKA (reference sequence). The CDR3 loop reads CRPRTSDGYTF. CDR3 nucleotide sequence: TGCAGGCCCCGGACTAGCGATGGCTACACCTTC.